The sequence of this T cell receptor beta chain was determined in a study of cytomegalovirus exposure and HLA in healthy donors. The V and J ends lost 4 bases and 5 bases, in that order; junction bases with no gene match: 13. Germline V gene data show CDR1 as SGHTA and CDR2 as FQGNSA. CDR3 size: 18 residues. Study results and limitations: V- and J-gene trimming in TCR beta was tied to a missense DCLRE1C variant by an analysis performed later. The study designated fewer than 200 TCR beta chains cytomegalovirus-associated. Information on immune exposure was restricted to one variable (CMV serostatus). Among TCR beta chains of equal frequency, HLA-associated ones were more clonally expanded in a later analysis.

Notes on this clone: No antigen is known for it.

The PCR was carried out with 60 Vbeta primers and 13 Jbeta primers. TCRdb's table, derived via immunoSEQ multiplex PCR, lists solely in-frame clones and lacks some. The table has about 100,000 clones, around 76% seen once. Sample: PBMCs. This clonotype was sampled from a man aged 35 to 55 in good health and CMV-seropositive. J is TRBJ2-5 and V is TRBV7-2, with 13 bases identical to TRBD2. CDR3 sequence: CASSWLWRLAGGGETQYF. The CDR3 nucleotides read TGTGCCAGCAGCTGGCTCTGGAGACTAGCGGGGGGAGGGGAGACCCAGTACTTC.